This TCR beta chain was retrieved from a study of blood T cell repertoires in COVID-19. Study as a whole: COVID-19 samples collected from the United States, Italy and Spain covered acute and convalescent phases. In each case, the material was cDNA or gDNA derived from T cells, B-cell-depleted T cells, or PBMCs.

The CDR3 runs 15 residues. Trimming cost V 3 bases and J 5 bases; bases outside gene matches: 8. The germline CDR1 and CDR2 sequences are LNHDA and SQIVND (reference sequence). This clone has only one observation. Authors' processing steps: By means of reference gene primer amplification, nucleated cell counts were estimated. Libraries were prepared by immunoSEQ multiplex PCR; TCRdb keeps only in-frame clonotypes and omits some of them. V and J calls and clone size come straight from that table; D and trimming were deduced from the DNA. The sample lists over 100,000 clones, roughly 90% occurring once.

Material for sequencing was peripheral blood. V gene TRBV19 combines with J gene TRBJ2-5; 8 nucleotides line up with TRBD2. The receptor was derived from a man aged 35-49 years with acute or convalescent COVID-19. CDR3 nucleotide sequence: TGTGCCAGTAGTATTCTCGGCGGGGGGTCGGAGACCCAGTACTTC. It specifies CASSILGGGSETQYF.